These T cell receptor beta chains were read from a single sample in a study of shared clonotypes between healthy human individuals. Assay: immunoSEQ multiplex PCR; the TCRdb copy retains only in-frame clones and omits some. This sample has roughly 1 million clones, with around 82% found just once. The specimen was memory CD4+ T cells from PBMCs. The receptors derive from a man between 18 and 35 years old in good health. Some clones in this sample may be carry-over from other donors' samples. The CDR3 runs from the conserved cysteine through the conserved F or W. The D gene is left open where the match is weak. Clone sizes are given selectively: once, few, many, or a class where the clone is expanded.

CASSPGTGGNEQFF	TGCGCCAGCAGCCCGGGGACAGGGGGGAATGAGCAGTTCTTC	TRBV5-1	.	TRBD1	TRBJ2-1
CASSRIQEAGNTIYF	TGTGCCAGCAGCCGGATACAGGAGGCTGGAAACACCATATATTTT	TRBV6-6	.	.	TRBJ1-3
CASSLGQNTEAFF	TGTGCCAGCAGCTTGGGACAGAACACTGAAGCTTTCTTT	TRBV7-3	.	.	TRBJ1-1
CASSPRVSYGYTF	TGTGCCAGCAGCCCCCGGGTTTCTTATGGCTACACCTTC	TRBV7-2	.	.	TRBJ1-2
CASSLWGGQGEETQYF	TGTGCCAGCAGTTTATGGGGGGGACAGGGGGAAGAGACCCAGTACTTC	TRBV28	once	TRBD1	TRBJ2-5
CASSFQRPFSYNEQFF	TGCGCCAGCAGCTTCCAACGTCCCTTTTCTTACAATGAGCAGTTCTTC	TRBV5-1	.	.	TRBJ2-1
CASSLMTGGGTGELFF	TGTGCCAGCAGCTTAATGACAGGGGGCGGCACCGGGGAGCTGTTTTTT	TRBV7-3	.	TRBD1	TRBJ2-2
CASSSGQFEAFF	TGCGCCAGCAGCTCCGGACAGTTTGAAGCTTTCTTT	TRBV5-1	.	.	TRBJ1-1
CASSKTSGAYEQYF	TGTGCCAGCAGTAAGACTAGCGGAGCCTACGAGCAGTACTTC	TRBV6-6	.	TRBD2	TRBJ2-7
CASSSSTGGGEQYF	TGCGCCAGCAGCTCTTCGACGGGAGGGGGCGAGCAGTACTTC	TRBV5-1	.	TRBD2	TRBJ2-7
CASSIRPGAGETQYF	TGCGCCAGCAGCATCCGACCGGGAGCAGGGGAGACCCAGTACTTC	TRBV5-1	.	.	TRBJ2-5
CAIGGSTDTQYF	TGTGCCATCGGCGGGAGTACAGATACGCAGTATTTT	TRBV10-3	.	TRBD2	TRBJ2-3
CASSLAMDEQYF	TGTGCCAGCAGCTTGGCCATGGACGAGCAGTACTTC	TRBV5-4	.	.	TRBJ2-7
CASRSQTGGGEKLFF	TGCGCCAGCCGGTCCCAGACAGGGGGCGGTGAAAAACTGTTTTTT	TRBV5-1	.	TRBD1	TRBJ1-4
CASSQRTGSQFF	TGTGCCAGCAGCCAGAGGACAGGCTCTCAGTTCTTC	TRBV9	.	TRBD1	TRBJ2-1
CASSLGVADTQYF	TGTGCCAGCAGCTTAGGTGTCGCAGATACGCAGTATTTT	TRBV7-3	.	.	TRBJ2-3
CASTILAGGEQETQYF	TGTGCCAGCACCATTCTGGCGGGAGGTGAACAAGAGACCCAGTACTTC	TRBV5-8	.	TRBD2	TRBJ2-5
CASSEKVGLNTEAFF	TGCGCCAGCAGCGAGAAGGTGGGTCTGAACACTGAAGCTTTCTTT	TRBV5-1	.	.	TRBJ1-1
CASSSTGTPRENGYTF	TGTGCCAGCAGCTCGACAGGGACCCCGAGGGAGAATGGCTACACCTTC	TRBV7-3	once	TRBD1	TRBJ1-2
CASSSGRLATYNEQFF	TGTGCCAGCAGCTCCGGCCGGCTAGCGACTTACAATGAGCAGTTCTTC	TRBV7-8	.	.	TRBJ2-1
CASSIGRRGPDIQYF	TGTGCCAGTAGTATAGGTAGACGGGGGCCGGACATTCAGTACTTC	TRBV19	.	.	TRBJ2-4
CAISGSQGTEAFF	TGTGCCATCAGCGGCTCACAGGGGACTGAAGCTTTCTTT	TRBV10-3	.	TRBD1	TRBJ1-1
CASSFPGSSYNEQFF	TGTGCCAGCAGCTTCCCCGGGAGCTCGTACAATGAGCAGTTCTTC	TRBV5-5	.	.	TRBJ2-1
CASSYTRAGFGDGISNQPQHF	TGTGCCAGCAGCTACACCCGCGCGGGGTTTGGGGATGGTATAAGCAATCAGCCCCAGCATTTT	TRBV7-8	.	.	TRBJ1-5
CASSEQLSLAKNIQYF	TGTGCCAGCAGTGAACAGCTTTCACTAGCCAAAAACATTCAGTACTTC	TRBV28	.	.	TRBJ2-4
CASSLGYGGKGSYEQYF	TGTGCCAGCAGTTTAGGATACGGAGGGAAGGGCTCCTACGAGCAGTACTTC	TRBV28	.	.	TRBJ2-7
CASSLDRGLYGYTF	TGTGCCAGCAGCTTGGACAGGGGGCTCTATGGCTACACCTTC	TRBV5-4	many	TRBD1	TRBJ1-2
CASSRRGGYTF	TGTGCCAGCAGCCGTCGGGGGGGCTACACCTTC	TRBV11-2	.	.	TRBJ1-2
CASSSSGSWGETQYF	TGTGCCAGCTCATCCTCAGGGAGCTGGGGAGAGACCCAGTACTTC	TRBV18	.	.	TRBJ2-5
CASSSGTSAQETQYF	TGTGCCAGCAGCTCAGGGACTAGCGCACAAGAGACCCAGTACTTC	TRBV13	.	TRBD2	TRBJ2-5
CASSFGRYNSPLHF	TGTGCCAGCAGCTTTGGGCGATATAATTCACCCCTCCACTTT	TRBV7-9	once	.	TRBJ1-6
CATRGRVDTEAFF	TGTGCCACCCGGGGGCGGGTTGACACTGAAGCTTTCTTT	TRBV11-2	.	.	TRBJ1-1
CASSSHRGRNEQYF	TGTGCCAGCAGTTCCCACAGGGGGAGGAACGAGCAGTACTTC	TRBV2	once	TRBD1	TRBJ2-7
CASSLTSGQETQYF	TGTGCCAGCAGCCTCACTAGCGGCCAAGAGACCCAGTACTTC	TRBV5-4	few	TRBD2	TRBJ2-5
CASRKGHRDYTGELFF	TGTGCCAGCAGAAAGGGACACCGGGACTACACCGGGGAGCTGTTTTTT	TRBV27	few	.	TRBJ2-2
CASSNSPQETQYF	TGCGCCAGCAGCAATAGCCCTCAAGAGACCCAGTACTTC	TRBV5-1	.	.	TRBJ2-5
CASSVATSANSYEQYF	TGTGCCAGCAGTGTCGCCACTAGCGCCAACTCCTACGAGCAGTACTTC	TRBV6-1	.	TRBD2	TRBJ2-7
CASSLDPGVDTQYF	TGTGCCAGCAGCTTAGATCCAGGGGTAGATACGCAGTATTTT	TRBV7-2	.	.	TRBJ2-3
CASSRGAGVGKETQYF	TGCGCCAGCAGCCGGGGGGCAGGGGTTGGGAAAGAGACCCAGTACTTC	TRBV4-1	.	.	TRBJ2-5
CASSPRGRLASEAFF	TGCGCCAGCAGCCCCCGGGGTCGCTTGGCCTCTGAAGCTTTCTTT	TRBV4-1	.	.	TRBJ1-1
CASSQLAGEQFF	TGTGCCAGCTCACAACTAGCGGGTGAGCAGTTCTTC	TRBV18	few	TRBD2	TRBJ2-1
CASTRGGGHTGELFF	TGTGCCAGCACCCGAGGGGGGGGACACACCGGGGAGCTGTTTTTT	TRBV6-5	.	.	TRBJ2-2
CASSVDRDGEKLFF	TGTGCCAGCAGCGTCGACCGAGACGGGGAAAAACTGTTTTTT	TRBV7-9	.	.	TRBJ1-4
CASSVAGTSEGGPQYF	TGTGCCAGCAGCGTAGCAGGGACTAGCGAGGGGGGTCCGCAGTATTTT	TRBV9	.	TRBD2	TRBJ2-3
CSAHQGKETQYF	TGCAGCGCCCATCAGGGTAAAGAGACCCAGTACTTC	TRBV29-1	.	.	TRBJ2-5
CASSFLPRGGNTGELFF	TGTGCCAGCAGTTTTCTGCCCAGGGGCGGTAACACCGGGGAGCTGTTTTTT	TRBV27	.	.	TRBJ2-2
CASSPSRTEANTGELFF	TGTGCCAGCAGCCCATCACGGACAGAAGCGAACACCGGGGAGCTGTTTTTT	TRBV5-4	many	.	TRBJ2-2
CASMLENTEAFF	TGTGCCAGCATGCTTGAGAACACTGAAGCTTTCTTT	TRBV2	.	.	TRBJ1-1
CASSSATSGQETQYF	TGTGCCAGCAGCTCCGCTACTAGCGGACAAGAGACCCAGTACTTC	TRBV5-4	few	TRBD2	TRBJ2-5
CASSVDPSRTYEQYF	TGTGCCAGCAGCGTAGACCCTAGCAGGACCTACGAGCAGTACTTC	TRBV9	.	.	TRBJ2-7
CASSTRGHNGNTIYF	TGTGCCAGCAGTACGAGGGGGCATAACGGAAACACCATATATTTT	TRBV6-5	.	TRBD1	TRBJ1-3
CASSENVIPNEKLFF	TGTGCCAGCAGTGAAAATGTCATACCTAATGAAAAACTGTTTTTT	TRBV6-1	.	.	TRBJ1-4
CASSFAGANNEQFF	TGTGCCAGCAGTTTCGCGGGAGCAAATAATGAGCAGTTCTTC	TRBV28	many	TRBD2	TRBJ2-1
CASSSGQSVGETQYF	TGTGCCAGCAGCTCGGGACAGTCTGTTGGGGAGACCCAGTACTTC	TRBV7-3	.	TRBD1	TRBJ2-5
CASSLSGTGPYEQYF	TGTGCCAGCAGTTTATCCGGGACAGGGCCATACGAGCAGTACTTC	TRBV2	.	TRBD1	TRBJ2-7